This T cell receptor (beta chain) was captured in a study of blood T cell repertoires in COVID-19. Assay used: immunoSEQ multiplex PCR; TCRdb lists only in-frame clones, some missing. This table holds 300,000 to 350,000 clones, roughly 90% found once. Followed over time, Seattle patients had been enrolled while infection was active. Germline V lookup: CDR1 SEHNR, CDR2 FQNEAQ (reference sequence). CDR3 length: 16 residues. With V trimmed by 4 bases and J by 6 bases, 14 bases remained unmatched. Specimen: peripheral blood. This sequence originates from a woman younger than 45 with COVID-19, enrolled during active disease. The chain links TRBV7-9 to TRBJ1-2; TRBD1 matches 7 bases. Written as DNA, the CDR3 is TGTGCCAGCAGCTCATCGGGGGACAGCGGGTTTCATGGCTACACCTTC. It codes for CASSSSGDSGFHGYTF.